The 29 T cell receptor beta chains presented below share a single source sample, sequenced in a study of control samples from healthy donors and cancer patients. Repertoires were generated with immunoSEQ multiplex PCR, while TCRdb's copy carries only in-frame clones and drops some. The data hold some 100,000 clones, with roughly 91% observed a single time. The sequenced sample was blood. Receptors were obtained from a man aged 30-40 years in good health.

This rearrangement joins TRBV4-1 to TRBJ2-2; D is uncertain. Germline V lookup: CDR1 MGHRA, CDR2 YSYEKL. With 3 bases removed from V and 1 base from J, the gap between germline ends came to 12 bases. The CDR3 is 16 residues long. The CDR3 loop reads CASSHSWSRNTGELFF. As DNA, the CDR3 is TGCGCCAGCAGCCACTCCTGGTCAAGGAACACCGGGGAGCTGTTTTTT.

This clone was recorded only once. The rearrangement uses TRBV24-1 and TRBJ2-7; D is perhaps TRBD1 or TRBD2 (6 bases each). The CDR3 loop spans 19 amino acids. Trimming took 1 base from V and 2 from J, leaving 23 bases between them. Per germline, CDR1 KGHDR and CDR2 SFDVKD. The CDR3 sequence: CATSDLSQTAGGGTYEQYV. As DNA, the CDR3 is TGTGCCACCAGTGATTTAAGCCAAACCGCCGGAGGGGGGACCTACGAGCAGTACGTC.

V and J are TRBV2 and TRBJ1-1, with TRBD1 as a possible D gene (5 bases). This CDR3 comprises 14 residues. Deletions cut 10 bases from V and 2 bases from J, with 17 bases between. Germline lookup yields CDR1 SNHLY and CDR2 FYNNEI. CDR3 in amino acids: CANKNRQLNTEAFF. The CDR3 coding sequence is TGTGCCAACAAAAACAGACAGCTCAACACTGAAGCTTTCTTT.

The chain has TRBV28 and TRBJ2-7; tentatively, D is TRBD2 (6 bases). This CDR3 is 15 amino acids long. Germline CDR1 is MDHEN and CDR2 is SYDVKM. V was pared by 2 bases and J by 2 bases, with 13 bases between. The CDR3 DNA reads as TGTGCCAGCAGTTTAAGCCTCGGGGGAGCCTACGAGCAGTACTTC. Its translation: CASSLSLGGAYEQYF.

This chain joins TRBV19 and TRBJ2-7, with TRBD1 identical over 7 bases. The CDR3 is 14 residues long. Germline trimming cut 8 bases from V and 1 base from J; bases unmatched to any gene: 8. Germline CDR1 reads LNHDA; CDR2 reads SQIVND (reference sequence). CDR3 protein: CASRQGLRSYEQYF. Written as DNA, the CDR3 is TGTGCCAGTCGACAGGGCCTTAGATCCTACGAGCAGTACTTC. Full variable domain (outside the CDR3, taken from reference TRBV19 and TRBJ2-7): DGGITQSPKYLFRKEGQNVTLSCEQNLNHDAMYWYRQDPGQGLRLIYYSQIVNDFQKGDIAEGYSVSREKKESFPLTVTSAQKNPTAFYLCASRQGLRSYEQYFGPGTRLTVT.

V is TRBV11-2 and J is TRBJ2-7; 13 bases match TRBD2. The germline gives CDR1 SGHAT, CDR2 FQNNGV. The CDR3 contains 16 residues. V dropped 1 base and J dropped 2; count of bases not matched to a gene: 2. The CDR3 DNA reads TGTGCCAGCAGCTTAGGGACTAGCGGGAGAACCTACGAGCAGTACTTC. It yields the protein CASSLGTSGRTYEQYF.

The gene calls are TRBV11-2 and TRBJ2-7; D is perhaps TRBD2 (6 bases). The length of the CDR3 is 15 residues. V gave up 4 bases and J gave up 4 bases, with 17 bases separating them. The germline gives CDR1 SGHAT, CDR2 FQNNGV. The CDR3 nucleotides read TGTGCCAGCAGCTACTTTGCCGGGGAGGTATACGAGCAGTACTTC. It yields the protein CASSYFAGEVYEQYF. Full variable domain (rest looked up from reference TRBV11-2 and TRBJ2-7): EAGVAQSPRYKIIEKRQSVAFWCNPISGHATLYWYQQILGQGPKLLIQFQNNGVVDDSQLPKDRFSAERLKGVDSTLKIQPAKLEDSAVYLCASSYFAGEVYEQYFGPGTRLTVT.

This clone was recorded many times. This chain connects TRBV6-2 or TRBV6-3 to TRBJ2-3; TRBD2 aligns across 9 bases. Germline assignment: CDR1 MNHEY and CDR2 SVGEGT. The V gene end was trimmed by 2 bases and the J gene end by 0 bases; junction bases not matched to a gene: 0. The CDR3 is 15 amino acids. The CDR3 nucleotides read TGTGCCAGCAGTTACACTAGCGGGAGCACAGATACGCAGTATTTT. It yields the protein CASSYTSGSTDTQYF.

The rearrangement uses TRBV11-2 and TRBJ1-2; 9 bases agree with TRBD1. After removal of 4 bases from V and 6 bases from J, the junction contained 12 bases not matched to a gene. Germline CDR1 and CDR2: SGHAT and FQNNGV. This CDR3 contains 16 residues. CDR3 region: CASSSQARTGADGYTF. In nucleotides, the CDR3 is TGTGCCAGCAGCTCCCAGGCCCGGACAGGGGCGGATGGCTACACCTTC. The full variable domain, completed using reference TRBV11-2 and TRBJ1-2, is EAGVAQSPRYKIIEKRQSVAFWCNPISGHATLYWYQQILGQGPKLLIQFQNNGVVDDSQLPKDRFSAERLKGVDSTLKIQPAKLEDSAVYLCASSSQARTGADGYTFGSGTRLTVV.

The chain uses TRBV6-5 and TRBJ1-1; TRBD1 matches at 11 bases. The V gene's germline CDR1 is MNHEY and CDR2 SVGAGI. The CDR3 length is 14 residues. The V segment lost 4 bases and the J segment 5 bases; nucleotides outside the gene matches: 3. In DNA, the CDR3 is TGTGCCAGCAGTTCGGACAGGGGGCGGACTGAAGCTTTCTTT. It yields the protein CASSSDRGRTEAFF.

The chain carries TRBV5-4 and TRBJ1-2; D is possibly TRBD1 (5 bases). This CDR3 comprises 12 residues. Per germline, CDR1 SGHNT and CDR2 YYREEE (reference sequence). V lost 10 bases to trimming and J lost 4 bases, with 14 bases between them. The CDR3 DNA sequence: TGTGCCTGGGGTCGGGGCGGCTATGGCTACACCTTC. Protein sequence: CAWGRGGYGYTF.

This chain joins TRBV28 and TRBJ1-2; D is undetermined. This CDR3 spans 14 amino acids. V gave up 6 bases and J gave up 3 bases, with 14 bases separating them. Per germline, CDR1 MDHEN and CDR2 SYDVKM. CDR3 DNA: TGTGCCAGCAGCCGATATGGGCCCGACTATGGCTACACCTTC. Translated, it gives CASSRYGPDYGYTF.

This sequence joins TRBV28 and TRBJ2-7; 11 nucleotides agree with TRBD2. Germline V gene data show CDR1 as MDHEN and CDR2 as SYDVKM. V dropped 7 bases and J dropped 4; count of bases not matched to a gene: 3. The CDR3 loop spans 13 amino acids. Written as DNA, the CDR3 is TGTGCCAGCACACTAGCGGGAGATTACGAGCAGTACTTC. Amino acid sequence: CASTLAGDYEQYF.

This chain uses TRBV2 with TRBJ2-2; D is undetermined. The CDR3 has 14 residues. Trimming took 6 bases from V and 1 from J, leaving 9 bases between them. Germline CDR1 is SNHLY and CDR2 is FYNNEI. The CDR3 loop reads CASRSDGNTGELFF. The CDR3 DNA sequence: TGTGCCAGCAGATCGGACGGGAACACCGGGGAGCTGTTTTTT.

The genes are TRBV2 and TRBJ1-2, with D unresolved. Germline loops: CDR1 SNHLY, CDR2 FYNNEI. V lost 3 bases and J 4 bases, leaving 12 bases between the germline ends. The CDR3 totals 14 residues. CDR3 DNA: TGTGCCAGCAGTGAGGGCAGATCGTTCTATGGCTACACCTTC. It is translated as CASSEGRSFYGYTF.

The V call is TRBV6-5, the J call TRBJ2-1; D might be TRBD2 (6 bases). V was pared by 6 bases and J by 5 bases, with 17 bases between. The CDR3 is 15 amino acids. The germline V gene has CDR1 MNHEY and CDR2 SVGAGI. The CDR3 region is CASSPRSAGNNEQFF. The DNA of the CDR3 is TGTGCCAGCAGCCCGCGTTCGGCGGGAAACAATGAGCAGTTCTTC.

The chain has TRBV9 and TRBJ1-5; 8 nucleotides align to TRBD1. Germline V CDR1 and CDR2: SGDLS, YYNGEE. The CDR3 is made up of 15 amino acids. Trimming cost V 2 bases and J 7 bases; bases outside gene matches: 8. CDR3 DNA: TGTGCCAGCAGCGTCGACGACAGGGGCTGGCAGCCCCAGCATTTT. It yields the protein CASSVDDRGWQPQHF. Filled out from reference TRBV9 and TRBJ1-5, the complete variable domain reads DSGVTQTPKHLITATGQRVTLRCSPRSGDLSVYWYQQSLDQGLQFLIQYYNGEERAKGNILERFSAQQFPDLHSELNLSSLELGDSALYFCASSVDDRGWQPQHFGDGTRLSIL.

The chain recombines TRBV19 with TRBJ2-1, with 11 bases aligning to TRBD2. V was clipped by 5 bases and J by 3 bases; unmatched bases: 3. Germline values: CDR1 LNHDA, CDR2 SQIVND (reference sequence). The CDR3 spans 15 residues. Here the CDR3 reads CASSQTSGSYNEQFF. CDR3 in DNA: TGTGCCAGTAGTCAAACTAGCGGGAGCTACAATGAGCAGTTCTTC.

The V gene is TRBV6-2 or TRBV6-3, the J gene TRBJ2-1, with TRBD2 matching 14 bases. Losses at the gene ends were 2 bases for V and 0 bases for J; bases not matched to a gene: 6. CDR1 and CDR2 (germline): MNHEY, SVGEGT. The CDR3 consists of 19 residues. As DNA, the CDR3 is TGTGCCAGCAGTTACCCGACTAGCGGGGGGGGGAGCTCCTACAATGAGCAGTTCTTC. This gives the protein CASSYPTSGGGSSYNEQFF.

In the case of this clone: The junction and the germline gene differ at one end; a read error may be behind it. The rearrangement joins TRBV6-5 to TRBJ1-6; D remains unclear. The CDR3 is made up of 13 amino acids. Germline V lookup: CDR1 MNHEY, CDR2 SVGAGI. CDR3 amino acids: CASSDSTVVALHF. The CDR3 coding sequence is TGTGCCAGCAGTGACTCAACGGTGGTGGCCCTCCACTTT.

The V gene is TRBV10-2, the J gene TRBJ2-3; a possible D gene is TRBD1 (6 bases). Germline-derived CDR1 and CDR2 are WSHSY and SAAADI. This CDR3 comprises 18 residues. Trimming stripped 2 bases from V and 5 bases from J, with 23 bases between. The CDR3 here is CASSEEGVNLPPLDTQYF. Here the CDR3 DNA reads TGCGCCAGCAGTGAGGAGGGGGTTAATCTCCCCCCACTAGATACGCAGTATTTT.

The count of this clone is one. The rearrangement joins TRBV10-3 to TRBJ2-5; 9 bases line up with TRBD1. CDR1 and CDR2 from the germline V gene are ENHRY and SYGVKD. The CDR3 is 13 residues long. Trimming took 9 bases from V and 2 from J; bases not matched to a gene: 4. The CDR3, as DNA: TGTGCCATACGACAGGGGGGACAAGAGACCCAGTACTTC. The encoded protein is CAIRQGGQETQYF.

This clone was recorded once. The chain is built from TRBV28 and TRBJ2-2; a possible D gene is TRBD2 (6 bases). The germline gives CDR1 MDHEN, CDR2 SYDVKM. Trimming cost V 8 bases and J 5 bases, with 15 bases left between them. CDR3 length: 14 amino acids. For the CDR3, the DNA is TGTGCCAGCCGCCCCACGGGGAGGACCGGGGAGCTGTTTTTT. This codes for CASRPTGRTGELFF.

This clone was observed a handful of times. The genes are TRBV27 and TRBJ2-3, with D possibly being TRBD2 (5 bases). Trimming shortened V by 4 bases and J by 8 bases, and 13 bases separated the two germline ends. Germline V gene lookup returns CDR1 MNHEY and CDR2 SMNVEV (reference sequence). The CDR3 runs to 13 residues. The CDR3 sequence: CASSWRRSATQYF. CDR3 in DNA: TGTGCCAGCAGTTGGAGGAGGTCTGCTACGCAGTATTTT.

The chain carries TRBV7-3 and TRBJ2-5; D might be TRBD1 (6 bases). V was pared by 1 base and J by 5 bases, with 14 bases between. CDR3 size: 15 residues. CDR1 is SGHTA, CDR2 FQGTGA, per germline. In DNA, the CDR3 is TGTGCCAGCAGCTTAATAGGGGGTCAGGGCGAGACCCAGTACTTC. This sequence encodes CASSLIGGQGETQYF.

The gene calls are TRBV4-3 and TRBJ1-1; 9 bases fit TRBD1. The V segment lost 1 base and the J segment 3 bases; nucleotides outside the gene matches: 9. The CDR3 consists of 17 residues. The germline V gene encodes CDR1 LGHNA and CDR2 YSLEER. As DNA, the CDR3 is TGCGCCAGCAGCCAAGGTTTTGACAGGGGGTTTGACACTGAAGCTTTCTTT. Translating it yields CASSQGFDRGFDTEAFF.

The gene calls are TRBV5-5 and TRBJ1-6; TRBD1 might be the D (5 bases). The CDR3 has 17 amino acids. V was pared by 0 bases and J by 0 bases, with 10 bases between. The germline V gene encodes CDR1 SGHKS and CDR2 YYEKEE (reference sequence). The CDR3 sequence is CASSLVQGSSYNSPLHF. The CDR3 DNA sequence: TGTGCCAGCAGCTTGGTGCAGGGTAGCTCCTATAATTCACCCCTCCACTTT.

This clone was seen only a few times. V gene TRBV19 combines with J gene TRBJ1-2; D possibly corresponds to TRBD1 (6 bases). The CDR3 is 13 amino acids. Trimming took 5 bases from V and 4 from J, leaving 11 bases between them. CDR1 is LNHDA and CDR2 is SQIVND in the germline V gene (reference sequence). CDR3 protein: CASSPRQAYGYTF. The DNA of the CDR3 is TGTGCCAGTAGTCCAAGACAGGCCTATGGCTACACCTTC. The variable domain in full, completed from reference TRBV19 and TRBJ1-2, reads DGGITQSPKYLFRKEGQNVTLSCEQNLNHDAMYWYRQDPGQGLRLIYYSQIVNDFQKGDIAEGYSVSREKKESFPLTVTSAQKNPTAFYLCASSPRQAYGYTFGSGTRLTVV.

V usage is TRBV21-1 and J usage is TRBJ2-6; the table's D call, TRBD1, was not checked against the DNA. TRBV21-1 is recorded as a pseudogene. The CDR3 totals 18 residues. CDR3 DNA sequence: TGTGCCAGCAGCAACCCCGGGACAGGGAGCTCTGGGGCCAACGTCCTGACTTTC. It codes for CASSNPGTGSSGANVLTF.